The sequence of this T cell receptor (beta chain) was determined in a study of T-cell memory formation after mild COVID-19. On the study more broadly: The two donors had largely donor-specific TCR clusters. Findings of the study overall: Clones contracting day 15 to 85 were balanced CD4/CD8; later expanders leaned CD4+. Still unconfirmed is whether the second-wave clones peaking on day 37 recognized SARS-CoV-2.

A 5'RACE reaction primed in the constant segment made cDNA libraries of TCR alpha and TCR beta, and these carried sample barcodes and UMIs. Each CDR3 protein is one row after TCRdb ran MiXCR on the 5' RACE reads. The sample includes hundreds of thousands of distinct CDR3 sequences, more than 20% seen only once; the top ten take roughly 21%. Germline V gene lookup returns CDR1 SGHAT and CDR2 FQNNGV. CDR3 length: 17 residues. V lost 5 bases to trimming and J lost 9 bases; unmatched junction nucleotides: 18. This clonotype was found a few times. Antigen unknown. The TCR comes from a man in his late teens or twenties who had mild COVID-19 (a few samples of this study predate the infection). Cell type and time point are not known. This chain joins TRBV11-2 and TRBJ2-3; the match to TRBD1 covers 9 bases. Sequencing was done on a sample of PBMCs or a T cell subset sorted from them (not recorded which). The CDR3 coding sequence is TGTGCCAGCAGCCGATACACAGGGGGCGAAAAGAGAGACACGCAGTATTTT. Protein sequence: CASSRYTGGEKRDTQYF.